The 22 T cell receptor beta chains below were found in one sample sequenced in a study of T cell repertoires in cytomegalovirus infection. Each CDR3 protein is one row after TCRdb ran MiXCR on the reads. The sample consists of a few hundred thousand distinct CDR3 sequences, around a quarter of them appearing once. The sequencing input was PBMCs. These receptors all stem from a human donor in good health (CMV status not recorded). Some clones in this sample may be carry-over from other donors' samples.

V is TRBV18 and J is TRBJ2-7; a possible D gene is TRBD1 (5 bases). Germline CDR1 and CDR2: KGHSH and LQKENI. V lost 5 bases and J 5 bases, leaving 13 bases between the germline ends. The CDR3 consists of 13 residues. The CDR3 DNA follows: TGTGCCAGCTCAAGTAGGGGTTCCGACGAGCAGTACGTC. Protein: CASSSRGSDEQYV.

The V call is TRBV28, the J call TRBJ1-2, with D tentatively TRBD1 (5 bases). V was shortened by 2 bases and J by 4 bases, with 14 bases between the two germline ends. The CDR3 length is 15 residues. Germline V gene lookup returns CDR1 MDHEN and CDR2 SYDVKM. The DNA for the CDR3 is TGTGCCAGCAGTTTAAGGGCCAGGGCTATCTATGGCTACACCTTC. Amino acids: CASSLRARAIYGYTF.

This clonotype was detected once. The chain joins TRBV5-4 to TRBJ1-1; D unresolved. There are 15 residues in the CDR3. CDR1 is SGHNT, CDR2 YYREEE, per germline (reference sequence). The V gene lost 3 bases and the J gene lost 2 bases, with 14 bases spanning the gap. CDR3 protein: CASSSPFRVNTEAFF. The CDR3 nucleotides read TGTGCCAGCAGCTCGCCCTTCCGGGTAAACACTGAAGCTTTCTTT.

This clonotype was detected only a few times. This chain joins TRBV7-8 and TRBJ2-3, with D perhaps TRBD2 (6 bases). The V end was cut by 5 bases, the J end by 2 bases, with 14 bases between. The CDR3 contains 15 residues. Germline V CDR1 and CDR2: SGHVS, FQNEAQ. The CDR3 loop is CASSGEASFTDTQYF. The CDR3 nucleotides read TGTGCCAGCAGCGGGGAGGCCTCATTCACAGATACGCAGTATTTT.

This clonotype was observed a few times. The chain links TRBV2 to TRBJ2-5, with TRBD1 identical over 8 bases. V dropped 9 bases and J dropped 5; count of bases not matched to a gene: 17. CDR3 length: 16 amino acids. Germline-derived CDR1 and CDR2 are SNHLY and FYNNEI. CDR3 residues: CARPNRRQGNRETQYF. In DNA, the CDR3 is TGTGCCAGGCCGAATAGAAGACAGGGGAATCGGGAGACCCAGTACTTC.

The chain carries TRBV6-1 and TRBJ2-1; 13 bases line up with TRBD2. J was trimmed by 9 bases and V by 8 bases; bases with no gene match: 7. The CDR3 sequence is 14 residues long. Looked up from germline, CDR1 is MNHNS and CDR2 is SASEGT. CDR3 sequence reads: CASAGLAGVGEQFF. CDR3 nucleotide sequence: TGTGCCAGCGCCGGACTAGCGGGAGTTGGTGAGCAGTTCTTC.

This clonotype was counted between two and nine times. CDR3 loop: CASIHGQGAQPQHF. As DNA, the CDR3 is TGTGCCAGCATTCACGGACAGGGGGCCCAGCCCCAGCATTTT. The J gene is TRBJ1-5, the V gene TRBV28; 11 bases map to TRBD1. Germline values: CDR1 MDHEN, CDR2 SYDVKM. V trimming: 7 bases; J trimming: 7 bases; junction bases outside the gene matches: 6. This CDR3 region has 14 residues.

The table lists this clonotype with a few counts. The rearrangement uses TRBV7-2 and TRBJ2-5, with D possibly TRBD1 on 5 matching bases. This CDR3 has 13 residues. V lost 5 bases and J 6 bases, leaving 13 bases between the germline ends. Germline assignment: CDR1 SGHTA and CDR2 FQGNSA. The CDR3 loop reads CASSLGAGQTQYF. The CDR3 DNA reads TGTGCCAGCAGCCTAGGGGCTGGGCAGACCCAGTACTTC.

This clonotype was observed a few times. The chain recombines TRBV12-3 or TRBV12-4 with TRBJ1-2; D remains ambiguous. The length of the CDR3 is 12 residues. Trimming took off 0 bases at V and 8 bases at J, with 7 bases between the two ends. CDR3 sequence reads: CASSLARHGYTF. CDR3 bases: TGTGCCAGCAGTTTAGCGCGTCACGGCTACACCTTC.

This clonotype was detected only a few times. The chain joins TRBV6-5 to TRBJ1-3; D is unclear. Germline CDR1 is MNHEY and CDR2 is SVGAGI. The CDR3 consists of 14 residues. V lost 5 bases and J lost 3, with 11 bases in between. CDR3 sequence reads: CASSPELFGNTIYF. The CDR3 nucleotides are TGTGCCAGCAGTCCAGAGTTATTTGGAAACACCATATATTTT.

V is TRBV28 and J is TRBJ1-5; 7 nucleotides line up with TRBD1. Germline loops: CDR1 MDHEN, CDR2 SYDVKM. With 6 bases clipped from V and 0 bases from J, the junction kept 5 bases outside the gene matches. The CDR3 sequence is 15 residues long. This chain's CDR3 is CASRRDSNSNQPQHF. The CDR3 coding sequence is TGTGCCAGCAGGAGGGACAGTAATAGCAATCAGCCCCAGCATTTT.

The chain recombines TRBV7-8 with TRBJ2-2, with D possibly TRBD1 on 5 matching bases. This CDR3 spans 16 amino acids. From germline, CDR1 is SGHVS and CDR2 FQNEAQ. V lost 5 bases and J 0 bases, leaving 13 bases between the germline ends. The CDR3 protein is CASSPRRVANTGELFF. The CDR3 DNA follows: TGTGCCAGCAGCCCGCGCAGGGTAGCGAACACCGGGGAGCTGTTTTTT.

The V call is TRBV7-8, the J call TRBJ2-7, with 12 bases fitting TRBD2. The V gene's germline CDR1 is SGHVS and CDR2 FQNEAQ. This CDR3 has 16 amino acids. The J segment lost 3 bases and the V segment lost 4 bases, leaving 7 bases of the junction unmatched. In DNA, the CDR3 is TGTGCCAGCAGCTATAGGACTAGCGGGACCAGCTACGAGCAGTACGTC. Residues: CASSYRTSGTSYEQYV.

This clonotype showed up just a few times. This sequence joins TRBV20-1 and TRBJ1-1, with D perhaps matching TRBD1 (6 bases). This CDR3 has 15 residues. The V end lost 3 bases, the J end lost 1 base, and 15 bases lay between the germline ends. Per the germline V gene, CDR1 is DFQATT and CDR2 is SNEGSKA (reference sequence). The CDR3 DNA follows: TGCAGTGCTAGTATTTTGGGGGGCCCGAACACTGAAGCTTTCTTT. Translated, it gives CSASILGGPNTEAFF.

V and J are TRBV11-2 and TRBJ1-6; D is unresolved. The V gene's germline CDR1 is SGHAT and CDR2 FQNNGV. The CDR3 is 17 amino acids. Trimming stripped 1 base from V and 0 bases from J, with 10 bases between. CDR3 sequence reads: CASSLARQSSYNSPLHF. In DNA form, the CDR3 reads TGTGCCAGCAGCTTAGCCCGGCAGAGCTCCTATAATTCACCCCTCCACTTT.

This clonotype occurred once. As DNA, the CDR3 is TGCAGTGCTAGAGATCGGGGCAGGGCGGAACCCTACGAGCAGTACTTC. Protein product: CSARDRGRAEPYEQYF. This chain joins TRBV20-1 and TRBJ2-7; D is tentatively TRBD1 or TRBD2 (5 bases each). V was cut by 0 bases and J by 2 bases, with 17 bases left in between. The CDR3 spans 16 residues. Germline values: CDR1 DFQATT, CDR2 SNEGSKA (reference sequence).

This clonotype showed up just a few times. The chain uses TRBV7-8 and TRBJ2-7; D is unresolved. The germline V gene has CDR1 SGHVS and CDR2 FQNEAQ. Trimming took off 5 bases at V and 3 bases at J, with 5 bases between the two ends. The CDR3 sequence is 11 residues long. The CDR3, as DNA: TGTGCCAGCAGCAATCACTACGAGCAGTACTTC. Protein sequence: CASSNHYEQYF.

This clonotype was recorded a few times. The genes are TRBV7-3 and TRBJ2-1, with 8 bases aligning to TRBD2. The V segment lost 0 bases and the J segment 7 bases; nucleotides outside the gene matches: 8. Germline assignment: CDR1 SGHTA and CDR2 FQGTGA. The CDR3 is made up of 16 amino acids. Written as DNA, the CDR3 is TGTGCCAGCAGCTTAACGGGGACGGGAGGGAGTAATGAGCAGTTCTTC. Its translation: CASSLTGTGGSNEQFF.

This clonotype was seen a handful of times. The chain is built from TRBV27 and TRBJ2-3; possible D gene TRBD1, 7 bases. V lost 8 bases and J lost 4, with 13 bases in between. In germline, CDR1 is MNHEY, CDR2 SMNVEV (reference sequence). This CDR3 is 13 amino acids long. CDR3 nucleotide sequence: TGTGCCAGCTCTCCAGGGGGGTCAGATACGCAGTATTTT. This translates into CASSPGGSDTQYF.

This clonotype turned up a few times. V usage is TRBV7-9 and J usage is TRBJ1-4; D gene uncertain. This CDR3 has 14 residues. V was cut by 8 bases and J by 1 base, with 11 bases left in between. CDR1 and CDR2 (germline): SEHNR, FQNEAQ (reference sequence). CDR3 in DNA: TGTGCCAGCGGCCCATCGGTAACTAATGAAAAACTGTTTTTT. It codes for CASGPSVTNEKLFF.

The rearrangement uses TRBV29-1 and TRBJ2-3, with a possible D match to TRBD1 (5 bases). This CDR3 has 14 residues. Deletions cut 7 bases from V and 0 bases from J, with 14 bases between. Germline V lookup: CDR1 SQVTM, CDR2 ANQGSEA. This CDR3 is CSASRDTSTDTQYF. CDR3 nucleotides: TGCAGCGCGTCCAGGGATACTAGCACAGATACGCAGTATTTT.

The V gene is TRBV19, the J gene TRBJ2-1; D is perhaps TRBD1 (5 bases). The germline V and J ends were trimmed by 1 base and 13 bases, with 8 bases remaining between them. CDR1 is LNHDA and CDR2 is SQIVND in the germline V gene (reference sequence). This CDR3 region has 11 residues. This CDR3 is CASSIAQGQFF. CDR3 nucleotides: TGTGCCAGTAGTATAGCGCAGGGACAGTTCTTC.